Listed here are 15 T cell receptor beta chains from one sample, sequenced in a study of vaccination and CD4 T cells after COVID-19. Treatment reported: roughly ten-day PBMC culture with coronavirus spike peptide pools or control peptides (ViraFEST assay). These receptors' targets are unknown. The study sequenced cultured CD4+ T cell DNA using the Oncomine TCR Beta short-read assay. TCRdb reprocessed the PCR reads with MiXCR, giving one entry per CDR3 protein. The sample has 20,000 to 25,000 distinct CDR3 sequences; around 38% are singletons. Sequences were derived from CD4+ T cells from blood, cultured in vitro, sampled before SARS-CoV-2 vaccination. These receptors were collected from a human donor who received a COVID-19 vaccine.

The rearrangement links TRBV9 to TRBJ1-6; D remains unclear. The CDR3 totals 16 residues. Germline V gives CDR1 SGDLS, CDR2 YYNGEE. V gave up 0 bases and J gave up 6 bases, with 13 bases separating them. For the CDR3, the DNA is TGTGCCAGCAGCGTAGGTCCGGTAGACCTTAATTCACCCCTCCACTTT. Protein product: CASSVGPVDLNSPLHF.

This clonotype turned up a few times. The J gene is TRBJ2-3, the V gene TRBV20-1; the D gene is possibly TRBD2 (5 bases). This CDR3 spans 17 amino acids. In germline, CDR1 is DFQATT, CDR2 SNEGSKA (reference sequence). Deletions cut 5 bases from V and 4 bases from J, with 25 bases between. The CDR3, as DNA: TGCAGTGCTGGATGGGTTTTAACTAGTTATAGCGCAGATACGCAGTATTTT. Its protein product is CSAGWVLTSYSADTQYF.

CDR3 sequence (DNA): TGCGCCAGCAGTCACCCGCCGGGGGCCTACGAGCAGTACTTC. It codes for CASSHPPGAYEQYF. V gene TRBV23-1 combines with J gene TRBJ2-7; D is perhaps TRBD2 (6 bases). TRBV23-1 is sorted into the ORF group, with uncertain function. Trimming took 3 bases from V and 2 from J, leaving 11 bases between them. The CDR3 is 14 amino acids.

J is TRBJ2-7 and V is TRBV20-1, with D possibly TRBD2 on 5 matching bases. This CDR3 is built from 14 residues. Germline values: CDR1 DFQATT, CDR2 SNEGSKA (reference sequence). The V end lost 5 bases, the J end lost 5 bases, and 19 bases lay between the germline ends. The CDR3 protein is CSARHHPLVDEQYF. CDR3 nucleotides: TGCAGTGCTCGTCACCACCCACTAGTAGACGAGCAGTACTTC.

The rearrangement uses TRBV20-1 and TRBJ1-2; tentatively, D is TRBD1 (6 bases). There are 16 residues in the CDR3. V lost 0 bases and J 1 base, leaving 15 bases between the germline ends. The germline V gene encodes CDR1 DFQATT and CDR2 SNEGSKA (reference sequence). CDR3 in amino acids: CSARDGGTQYNYGYTF. The DNA for the CDR3 is TGCAGTGCTAGAGATGGTGGGACACAATATAACTATGGCTACACCTTC.

This chain connects TRBV7-2 to TRBJ1-2; D ambiguous. The CDR3 contains 16 residues. Trimming cost V 5 bases and J 8 bases, with 24 bases left between them. In germline, CDR1 is SGHTA, CDR2 FQGNSA. The CDR3 is CASSGSAIGRGKGYTF. For the CDR3, the DNA is TGTGCCAGCAGCGGTTCGGCGATTGGACGGGGAAAGGGCTACACCTTC.

This clonotype was recorded once. V usage is TRBV19 and J usage is TRBJ2-1; 10 nucleotides match TRBD1. V was clipped by 3 bases and J by 6 bases; unmatched bases: 8. Per the germline V gene, CDR1 is LNHDA and CDR2 is SQIVND (reference sequence). CDR3 length: 16 amino acids. CDR3 protein: CASSMLGDRGPNEQFF. Written as DNA, the CDR3 is TGTGCCAGTAGTATGTTAGGGGACAGGGGTCCCAATGAGCAGTTCTTC.

A note on this clonotype: A read error may produce the germline difference seen at one junction end. The chain couples TRBV7-3 to TRBJ1-2; D possibly corresponds to TRBD1 (5 bases). Per the germline V gene, CDR1 is SGHTA and CDR2 is FQGTGA. The CDR3 runs 15 residues. The CDR3 is CASSSDPQGSDGCTF. For the CDR3, the DNA is TGTGCCAGCAGCTCCGACCCGCAGGGATCCGATGGCTGCACCTTC.

This clonotype appeared a few times. The genes are TRBV10-3 and TRBJ2-5; 8 bases fit TRBD1. Looked up from germline, CDR1 is ENHRY and CDR2 is SYGVKD. V shed 6 bases and J 5 bases; nucleotides not matched to a gene: 8. CDR3 size: 14 residues. CDR3 nucleotides: TGTGCCATCAGCAAGGACAGGGCGGTGGAGACCCAGTACTTC. As protein: CAISKDRAVETQYF.

The J gene is TRBJ1-2, the V gene TRBV5-1; D might be TRBD1 (5 bases). The CDR3 is 13 residues long. Germline assignment: CDR1 SGHRS and CDR2 YFSETQ. V shed 2 bases and J shed 4 bases, with 9 bases lying between them. Here the CDR3 DNA reads TGCGCCAGCAGCTTCACAGGAGTCTATGGCTACACCTTC. Protein product: CASSFTGVYGYTF.

As to this clonotype: This may come from a read error, since a much larger clone is one base off. This chain's CDR3 is CVSKLFSGGAGPLHF. The CDR3 DNA reads as TGTGTCAGCAAACTATTTAGTGGGGGGGCGGGACCCCTCCACTTT. The rearrangement links TRBV27 to TRBJ1-6, with D possibly being TRBD1 (6 bases). The CDR3 totals 15 residues. CDR1 is MNHEY, CDR2 SMNVEV, per germline (reference sequence).

The V gene is TRBV18, the J gene TRBJ1-1, with 7 bases fitting TRBD1. Per germline, CDR1 KGHSH and CDR2 LQKENI. V trimming: 5 bases; J trimming: 4 bases; junction bases outside the gene matches: 10. The CDR3 extends over 15 amino acids. The CDR3 DNA reads TGTGCCAGCTCAGAGCAGGGGGAGGGCGGCACTGAAGCTTTCTTT. As protein: CASSEQGEGGTEAFF.

This clonotype has just a few counts. The CDR3 loop is CASSLAWTGYGYTF. CDR3 sequence (DNA): TGTGCCAGCAGCTTAGCGTGGACAGGATATGGCTACACCTTC. The chain has TRBV7-2 and TRBJ1-2; 7 bases agree with TRBD1. The CDR3 loop spans 14 amino acids. Germline CDR1 SGHTA, CDR2 FQGNSA. Losses at the gene ends were 0 bases for V and 5 bases for J; bases not matched to a gene: 3.

The chain uses TRBV19 and TRBJ1-5; no clear D gene. Trimming left V 5 bases short and J 2 bases short, with 13 bases between. Germline CDR1 is LNHDA and CDR2 is SQIVND (reference sequence). This CDR3 is 15 amino acids long. The CDR3: CASSPPGRGNQPQHF. The CDR3 region has the DNA TGTGCCAGTAGTCCCCCGGGGAGAGGCAATCAGCCCCAGCATTTT.

The rearrangement links TRBV29-1 to TRBJ2-7, with TRBD2 matching over 12 bases. The V segment lost 7 bases and the J segment 2 bases; nucleotides outside the gene matches: 3. The CDR3 runs to 13 residues. The germline gives CDR1 SQVTM, CDR2 ANQGSEA. The DNA of the CDR3 is TGCAGCGCGCTAGCGGGGGGGGCCTACGAGCAGTACTTC. This translates into CSALAGGAYEQYF.